Listed here are 17 T cell receptor beta chains from one sample, sequenced in a study of blood T cell repertoires in COVID-19. Clones were sequenced by immunoSEQ multiplex PCR, and TCRdb holds only the in-frame ones, with some missing. The sample holds around 200,000 clones, around 84% seen once. The sequenced material came from PBMCs or T cells enriched from blood (not recorded which). The receptors were sampled from a woman aged 25 to 39 who had recovered from COVID-19.

This clone was seen many times. The gene calls are TRBV6-5 and TRBJ1-3; no firm D call. Germline V gene sequence: CDR1 MNHEY, CDR2 SVGAGI. The germline V and J ends were trimmed by 6 bases and 0 bases, with 6 bases remaining between them. This CDR3 spans 13 amino acids. The CDR3 coding sequence is TGTGCCAGCAGGTCTAACTCTGGAAACACCATATATTTT. Translated, it gives CASRSNSGNTIYF.

The genes are TRBV19 and TRBJ2-3; D ambiguous. CDR3 size: 13 residues. Germline CDR1 LNHDA, CDR2 SQIVND (reference sequence). Trimming left V 7 bases short and J 0 bases short, with 8 bases between. CDR3 amino acids: CASTETSTDTQYF. CDR3 DNA: TGTGCCAGTACAGAGACTAGCACAGATACGCAGTATTTT.

This rearrangement joins TRBV25-1 to TRBJ1-1, with 8 bases that match TRBD1. The CDR3 spans 14 residues. Losses at the gene ends were 4 bases for V and 4 bases for J; bases not matched to a gene: 5. Germline CDR1 MGHDK, CDR2 SYGVNS. In DNA, the CDR3 is TGTGCCAGCAGTGTTACAGGGGGGATCACTGAAGCTTTCTTT. The encoded protein is CASSVTGGITEAFF.

A few counts support this clone. The chain recombines TRBV24-1 with TRBJ2-1; the D gene is possibly TRBD2 (6 bases). V was pared by 4 bases and J by 8 bases, with 20 bases between. Germline CDR1 and CDR2: KGHDR and SFDVKD. The CDR3 extends over 16 amino acids. CDR3 in DNA: TGTGCCACCAGTGAGCCCGGGGGAGCCTCTACCTATGAGCAGTTCTTC. It yields the protein CATSEPGGASTYEQFF.

There are a few counts of this clone. V gene TRBV6-4 combines with J gene TRBJ1-1; D perhaps matches TRBD1 (6 bases). Per the germline V gene, CDR1 is MRHNA and CDR2 is SNTAGT. The CDR3 runs 14 residues. Trimming removed 5 bases from V and 1 base from J, with 11 bases in between. The CDR3 loop is CASSFTGKNTEAFF. The CDR3 region has the DNA TGTGCCAGCAGTTTTACAGGGAAGAACACTGAAGCTTTCTTT.

The rearrangement joins TRBV6-4 to TRBJ2-1; TRBD2 matches at 12 bases. Trimming cost V 6 bases and J 7 bases; bases outside gene matches: 7. Germline V gene data show CDR1 as MRHNA and CDR2 as SNTAGT. This CDR3 region has 15 residues. CDR3 sequence reads: CASRQSSGGANEQFF. The CDR3 region has the DNA TGTGCCAGCAGACAATCTAGCGGGGGGGCGAATGAGCAGTTCTTC.

This chain connects TRBV19 to TRBJ1-4; D not resolved. Germline V gene data show CDR1 as LNHDA and CDR2 as SQIVND (reference sequence). The CDR3 totals 14 residues. V was shortened by 5 bases and J by 0 bases, with 7 bases between the two germline ends. Here the CDR3 reads CASSWRATNEKLFF. The CDR3 DNA is TGTGCCAGTAGTTGGCGGGCAACTAATGAAAAACTGTTTTTT.

This clone was observed many times. This sequence joins TRBV7-2 and TRBJ2-5; D not resolved. Per germline, CDR1 SGHTA and CDR2 FQGNSA. Trimming shortened V by 4 bases and J by 1 base, and 7 bases separated the two germline ends. The CDR3 extends over 13 amino acids. The CDR3 bases are TGTGCCAGCAGCTCACGGTCCCAAGAGACCCAGTACTTC. It yields the protein CASSSRSQETQYF.

In nucleotides, the CDR3 is TGTGCCAGCAGCCGGACAGGGGAAAAACTGTTTTTT. It is translated as CASSRTGEKLFF. This chain connects TRBV7-9 to TRBJ1-4, with 8 bases lining up with TRBD1. Losses at the gene ends were 5 bases for V and 8 bases for J; bases not matched to a gene: 1. Germline V CDR1 and CDR2: SEHNR, FQNEAQ (reference sequence). The CDR3 consists of 12 residues.

This clone has more than one count but fewer than ten. V gene TRBV5-5 combines with J gene TRBJ1-4; the D gene is possibly TRBD1 (6 bases). Deletions cut 5 bases from V and 2 bases from J, with 16 bases between. This CDR3 contains 16 residues. Germline V gene data show CDR1 as SGHKS and CDR2 as YYEKEE (reference sequence). CDR3 bases: TGTGCCAGCAGTTCTTTTACAGGGTCGACTAATGAAAAACTGTTTTTT. It codes for CASSSFTGSTNEKLFF.

The gene calls are TRBV7-9 and TRBJ2-2; 8 bases are a match to TRBD1. V gave up 1 base and J gave up 0 bases; unmatched junction bases: 1. There are 16 residues in the CDR3. Per the germline V gene, CDR1 is SEHNR and CDR2 is FQNEAQ (reference sequence). The CDR3 coding sequence is TGTGCCAGCAGCTTAGGGGACAGGTCGAACACCGGGGAGCTGTTTTTT. It is translated as CASSLGDRSNTGELFF.

The V call is TRBV19, the J call TRBJ2-1, with a possible D match to TRBD1 (5 bases). V shed 5 bases and J shed 9 bases, with 14 bases lying between them. The length of the CDR3 is 13 residues. CDR1 LNHDA and CDR2 SQIVND come from the germline V gene (reference sequence). The CDR3 sequence is CASSLARASEQFF. In DNA form, the CDR3 reads TGTGCCAGTAGTTTGGCCAGGGCGAGTGAGCAGTTCTTC.

J is TRBJ2-1 and V is TRBV7-2, with D tentatively TRBD2 (7 bases). The CDR3 totals 14 residues. Germline-derived CDR1 and CDR2 are SGHTA and FQGNSA. V lost 0 bases to trimming and J lost 7 bases, with 10 bases between them. The CDR3 bases are TGTGCCAGCAGCTTAGCGGGGGGGCAGAATGAGCAGTTCTTC. Translation: CASSLAGGQNEQFF. The variable domain in full, with the rest retrieved from reference TRBV7-2 and TRBJ2-1, is GAGVSQSPSNKVTEKGKDVELRCDPISGHTALYWYRQSLGQGLEFLIYFQGNSAPDKSGLPSDRFSAERTGGSVSTLTIQRTQQEDSAVYLCASSLAGGQNEQFFGPGTRLTVL.

The rearrangement uses TRBV5-6 and TRBJ1-2, with D possibly matching TRBD1 (6 bases). Germline lookup yields CDR1 SGHDT and CDR2 YYEEEE. Trimming shortened V by 6 bases and J by 8 bases, and 14 bases separated the two germline ends. CDR3 size: 12 residues. CDR3 DNA: TGTGCCAGCACCCTCACCAGGGGCGGCTACACCTTC. It encodes CASTLTRGGYTF.

The chain combines TRBV10-1 with TRBJ1-4; D may be TRBD1 (5 bases). CDR3 size: 13 residues. Trimming took off 2 bases at V and 4 bases at J, with 5 bases between the two ends. The germline CDR1 and CDR2 sequences are WNHNN and SYGVQD (reference sequence). CDR3 amino acids: CASSEDSNEKLFF. In DNA, the CDR3 is TGCGCCAGCAGTGAGGACAGTAATGAAAAACTGTTTTTT.

The rearrangement links TRBV5-1 to TRBJ2-7, with D maybe TRBD1 (6 bases). CDR1 is SGHRS, CDR2 YFSETQ, per germline. Trimming took 1 base from V and 4 from J, leaving 12 bases between them. This CDR3 is built from 14 residues. CDR3 DNA: TGCGCCAGCAGCTTGATTAAGGGGGATTACGAGCAGTACTTC. Protein product: CASSLIKGDYEQYF.

The chain is built from TRBV3-1 (or the pseudogene TRBV3-2) and TRBJ2-7, with D perhaps TRBD2 (6 bases). CDR1 and CDR2 (germline): LGHDT, YNNKEL (reference sequence). Trimming shortened V by 4 bases and J by 0 bases, and 10 bases separated the two germline ends. This CDR3 comprises 14 residues. The CDR3 nucleotides are TGTGCCAGCAGCCTTCCTAGCGCCTCCTACGAGCAGTACTTC. This codes for CASSLPSASYEQYF.